This T cell receptor (beta chain) was captured in a study of immune cell composition in non-small cell lung cancer. Overall study: Lung adenocarcinoma or squamous carcinoma made up most tumours.

Profiled with immunoSEQ multiplex PCR; TCRdb holds only in-frame clones, not every one. The table lists about 3,500 clones, roughly 77% of them singletons. Germline CDR1 is SEHNR and CDR2 is FQNEAQ (reference sequence). The CDR3 loop spans 18 amino acids. J lost 0 bases, V lost 4 bases, and 6 bases had no gene match. The study, taken as a whole, reports: Tumour-reactive clones were not shown to match dominant in vivo tumour clones.

Normal lung sampling was at least 3 cm from the tumour, as distant as possible. Genomic DNA came from frozen unsorted single-cell suspensions. To note about this clone: The antigen remains unidentified.

The chain recombines TRBV7-9 with TRBJ2-1; 13 nucleotides line up with TRBD2. Sequenced material: non-adjacent lung tissue. This receptor was identified in a human donor with non-small cell lung cancer. The CDR3 region is CASSSGLAGEVSYNEQFF. CDR3 nucleotides: TGTGCCAGCAGCTCCGGACTAGCGGGAGAAGTCTCCTACAATGAGCAGTTCTTC. The full variable domain, rest sourced from reference TRBV7-9 and TRBJ2-1, is DTGVSQNPRHKITKRGQNVTFRCDPISEHNRLYWYRQTLGQGPEFLTYFQNEAQLEKSRLLSDRFSAERPKGSFSTLEIQRTEQGDSAMYLCASSSGLAGEVSYNEQFFGPGTRLTVL.